The clone carrying this T cell receptor (beta chain) was seen at least ten times. Its matching antigen is unknown. The data originate from a study of T cell repertoires in cytomegalovirus infection. Turning to the study itself: Signatures in public TCR beta sequences pointed to both CMV infection and matching HLA type. Findings of the study overall: The ex vivo response showed dominance by HLA-C-restricted CMV-specific TCR beta clonotypes. Totalled public TCR beta family frequency picked out people who carried CMV plus the relevant HLA.

The CDR3 extends over 14 amino acids. Deletions cut 9 bases from V and 4 bases from J, with 19 bases between. The germline CDR1 and CDR2 sequences are LNHDA and SQIVND (reference sequence). Each CDR3 protein gets one entry after TCRdb re-called the reads with MiXCR. The table lists hundreds of thousands of distinct CDR3 sequences, roughly a third of them singletons. The V call is TRBV19, the J call TRBJ2-7, with D possibly being TRBD1 or TRBD2 (5 bases each). Sequencing was carried out using PBMCs. The source of this sequence is a human donor in good health (CMV status not recorded). Some clones in this sample may be carry-over from other donors' samples. The CDR3 region is CASSPGTGSYEQYF. CDR3 bases: TGTGCCAGCAGCCCCGGGACGGGGTCTTACGAGCAGTACTTC.